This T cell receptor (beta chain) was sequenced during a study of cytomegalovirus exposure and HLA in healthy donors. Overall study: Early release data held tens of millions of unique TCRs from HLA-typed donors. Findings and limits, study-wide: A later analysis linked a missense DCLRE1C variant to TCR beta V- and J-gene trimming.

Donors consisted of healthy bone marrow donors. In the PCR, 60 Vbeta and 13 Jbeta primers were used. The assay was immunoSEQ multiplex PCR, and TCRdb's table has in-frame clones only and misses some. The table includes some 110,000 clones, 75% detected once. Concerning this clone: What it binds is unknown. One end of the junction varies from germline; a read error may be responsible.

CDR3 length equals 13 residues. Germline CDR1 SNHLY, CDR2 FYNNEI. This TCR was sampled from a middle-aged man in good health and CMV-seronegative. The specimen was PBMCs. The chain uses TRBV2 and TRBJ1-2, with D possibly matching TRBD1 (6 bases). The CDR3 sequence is CTSSPGQYYGYTF. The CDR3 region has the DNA TGTACCAGCAGCCCCGGACAGTACTATGGCTACACCTTC.